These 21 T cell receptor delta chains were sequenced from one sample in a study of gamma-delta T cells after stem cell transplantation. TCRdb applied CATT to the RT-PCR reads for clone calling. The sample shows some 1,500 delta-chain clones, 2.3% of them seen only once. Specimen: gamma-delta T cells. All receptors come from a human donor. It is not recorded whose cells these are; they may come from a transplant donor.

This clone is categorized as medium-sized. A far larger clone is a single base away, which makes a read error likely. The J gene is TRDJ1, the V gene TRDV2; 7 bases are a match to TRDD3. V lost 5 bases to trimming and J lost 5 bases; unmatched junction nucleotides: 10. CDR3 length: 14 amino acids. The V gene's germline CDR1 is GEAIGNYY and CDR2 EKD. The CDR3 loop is CACGTLGVDDKLIF. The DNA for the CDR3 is TGTGCCTGTGGCACTCTGGGGGTTGATGATAAACTCATCTTT.

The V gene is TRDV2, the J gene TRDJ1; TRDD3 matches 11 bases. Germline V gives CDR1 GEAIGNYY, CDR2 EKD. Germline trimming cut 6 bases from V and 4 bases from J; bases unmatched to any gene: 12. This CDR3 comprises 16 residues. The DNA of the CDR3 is TGTGCCTGTTATTCGATTACTGGGGGATATGTCGATAAACTCATCTTT. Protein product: CACYSITGGYVDKLIF.

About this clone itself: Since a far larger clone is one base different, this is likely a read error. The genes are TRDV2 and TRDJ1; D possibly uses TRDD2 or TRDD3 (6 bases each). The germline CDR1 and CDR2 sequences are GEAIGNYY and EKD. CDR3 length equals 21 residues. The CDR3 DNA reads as TGTGCCTGTGACCCCCTCCTTCCGCTAATTCAGTCCCTGGGGATTACCGATAGACTCATCTTT. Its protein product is CACDPLLPLIQSLGITDRLIF.

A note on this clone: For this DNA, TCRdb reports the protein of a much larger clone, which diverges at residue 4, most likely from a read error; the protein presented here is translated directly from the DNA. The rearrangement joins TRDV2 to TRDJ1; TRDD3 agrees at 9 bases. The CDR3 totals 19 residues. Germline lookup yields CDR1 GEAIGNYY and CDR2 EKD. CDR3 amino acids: CACGTLTMREGDTSDKLIF. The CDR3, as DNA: TGTGCCTGTGGCACCCTTACTATGCGTGAGGGGGATACTTCCGATAAACTCATCTTT.

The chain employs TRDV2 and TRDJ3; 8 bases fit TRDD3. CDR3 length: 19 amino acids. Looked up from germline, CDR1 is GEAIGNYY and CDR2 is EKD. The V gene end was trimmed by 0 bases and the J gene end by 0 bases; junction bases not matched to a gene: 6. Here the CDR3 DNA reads TGTGCCTGTGACACCGCTGGGGGAGTGGCCTCCTGGGACACCCGACAGATGTTTTTC. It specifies CACDTAGGVASWDTRQMFF.

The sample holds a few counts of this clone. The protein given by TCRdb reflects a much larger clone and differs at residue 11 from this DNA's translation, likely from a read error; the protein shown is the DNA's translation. In nucleotides, the CDR3 is TGTGCCTGTGACACCCTGGGGGATACAAGCAACGATAAACTCATCTTT. Protein: CACDTLGDTSNDKLIF. V and J are TRDV2 and TRDJ1; 11 bases fit TRDD3. The CDR3 is 16 residues long. J gave up 4 bases and V 0 bases, and 6 bases lay outside the gene matches. Germline V gives CDR1 GEAIGNYY, CDR2 EKD.

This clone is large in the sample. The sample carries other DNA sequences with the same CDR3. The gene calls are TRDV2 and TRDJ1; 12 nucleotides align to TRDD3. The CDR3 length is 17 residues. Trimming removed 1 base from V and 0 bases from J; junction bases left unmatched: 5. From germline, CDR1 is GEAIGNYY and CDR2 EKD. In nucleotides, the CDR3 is TGTGCCTGTGACACGGTACTGGGGGATACTTACACCGATAAACTCATCTTT. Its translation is CACDTVLGDTYTDKLIF.

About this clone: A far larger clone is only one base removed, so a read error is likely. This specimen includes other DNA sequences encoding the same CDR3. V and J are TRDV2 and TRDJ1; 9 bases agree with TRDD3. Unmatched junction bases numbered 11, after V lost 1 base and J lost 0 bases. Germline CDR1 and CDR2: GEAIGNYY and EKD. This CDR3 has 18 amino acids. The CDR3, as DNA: TGTGCCTGTGACACTGTCTATACTGGGGGAGACTACACCGATAAACTCATCTTT. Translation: CACDTVYTGGDYTDKLIF.

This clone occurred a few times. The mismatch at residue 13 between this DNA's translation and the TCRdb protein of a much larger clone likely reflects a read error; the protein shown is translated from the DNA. CDR3 DNA sequence: TGTGCCTGTGACGCCCTACTGGGGGATTCGTACACCTATAAACTCATCTTT. This codes for CACDALLGDSYTYKLIF. V gene TRDV2 combines with J gene TRDJ1; TRDD3 agrees at 10 bases. Germline V gives CDR1 GEAIGNYY, CDR2 EKD. This CDR3 comprises 17 residues.

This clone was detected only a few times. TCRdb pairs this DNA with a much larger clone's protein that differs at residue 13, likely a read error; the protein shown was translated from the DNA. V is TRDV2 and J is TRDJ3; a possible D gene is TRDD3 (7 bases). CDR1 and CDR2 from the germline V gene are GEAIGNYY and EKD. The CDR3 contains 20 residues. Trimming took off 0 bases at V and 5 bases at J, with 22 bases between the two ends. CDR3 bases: TGTGCCTGTGACACCGCGGCTGGGGGCCCACCTTCCGGGGACACCCGACAGATGTTTTTC. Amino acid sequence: CACDTAAGGPPSGDTRQMFF.

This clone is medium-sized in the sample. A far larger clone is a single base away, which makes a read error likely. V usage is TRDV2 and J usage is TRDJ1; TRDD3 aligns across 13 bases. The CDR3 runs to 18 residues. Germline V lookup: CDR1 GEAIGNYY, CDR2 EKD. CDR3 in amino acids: CARDALLGDTRGTDKLIF. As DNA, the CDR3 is TGTGCCCGTGACGCCCTACTGGGGGATACGCGAGGGACCGATAAACTCATCTTT.

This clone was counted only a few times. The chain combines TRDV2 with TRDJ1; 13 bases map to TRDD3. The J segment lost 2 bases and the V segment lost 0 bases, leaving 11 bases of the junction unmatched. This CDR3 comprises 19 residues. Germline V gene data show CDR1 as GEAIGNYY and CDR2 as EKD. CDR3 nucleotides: TGTGCCTGTGACACCGTGGAACTGGGGGATACGCGAGGGACCGATAAACTCATCTTT. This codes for CACDTVELGDTRGTDKLIF.

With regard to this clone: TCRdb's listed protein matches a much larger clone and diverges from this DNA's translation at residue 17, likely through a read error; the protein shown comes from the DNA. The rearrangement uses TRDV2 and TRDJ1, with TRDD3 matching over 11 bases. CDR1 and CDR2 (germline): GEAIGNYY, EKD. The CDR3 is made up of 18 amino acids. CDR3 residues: CACDTLGDTTLYTDKLTF. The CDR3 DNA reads TGTGCCTGTGACACGCTGGGGGATACCACACTGTACACCGATAAACTCACCTTT.

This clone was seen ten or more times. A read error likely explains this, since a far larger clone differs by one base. CDR3 loop: CACDKLRDKGKTYTDKLIF. The DNA for the CDR3 is TGTGCCTGTGATAAACTGAGGGATAAGGGAAAAACGTACACCGATAAACTCATCTTT. The genes are TRDV2 and TRDJ1; TRDD3 might be the D (6 bases). Trimming removed 4 bases from V and 0 bases from J, with 26 bases in between. The CDR3 covers 19 residues. The germline V gene encodes CDR1 GEAIGNYY and CDR2 EKD.

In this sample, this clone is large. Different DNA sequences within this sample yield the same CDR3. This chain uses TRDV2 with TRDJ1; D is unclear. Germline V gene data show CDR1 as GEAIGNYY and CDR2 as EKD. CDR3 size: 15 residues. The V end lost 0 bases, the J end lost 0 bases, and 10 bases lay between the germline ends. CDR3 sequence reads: CACDTVGGYTDKLIF. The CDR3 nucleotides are TGTGCCTGTGACACCGTGGGAGGATACACCGATAAACTCATCTTT.

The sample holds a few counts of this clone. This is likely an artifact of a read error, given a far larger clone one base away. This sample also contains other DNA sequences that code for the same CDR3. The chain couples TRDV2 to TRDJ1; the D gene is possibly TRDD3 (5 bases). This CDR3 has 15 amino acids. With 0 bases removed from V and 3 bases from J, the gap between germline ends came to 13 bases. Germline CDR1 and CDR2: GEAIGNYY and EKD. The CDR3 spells CACDTIGDTPDKLIF. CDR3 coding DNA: TGTGCCTGTGACACCATAGGGGACACGCCCGATAAACTCATCTTT.

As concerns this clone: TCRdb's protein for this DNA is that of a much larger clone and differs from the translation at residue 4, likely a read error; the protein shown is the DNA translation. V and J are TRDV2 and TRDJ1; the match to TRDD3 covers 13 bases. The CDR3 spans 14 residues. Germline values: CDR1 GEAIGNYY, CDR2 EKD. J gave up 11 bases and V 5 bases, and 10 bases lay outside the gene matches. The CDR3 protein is CACGKLGDTVELIF. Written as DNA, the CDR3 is TGTGCCTGTGGCAAACTGGGGGATACGGTAGAGCTCATCTTT.

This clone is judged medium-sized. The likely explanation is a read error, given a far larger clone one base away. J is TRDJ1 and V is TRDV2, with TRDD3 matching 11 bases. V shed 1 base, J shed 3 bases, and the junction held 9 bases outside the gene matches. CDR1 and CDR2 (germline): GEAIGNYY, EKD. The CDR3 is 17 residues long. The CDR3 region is CACDTLGDTGAPDKLIF. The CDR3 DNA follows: TGTGCCTGTGACACTCTGGGGGATACAGGAGCCCCCGATAAACTCATCTTT.

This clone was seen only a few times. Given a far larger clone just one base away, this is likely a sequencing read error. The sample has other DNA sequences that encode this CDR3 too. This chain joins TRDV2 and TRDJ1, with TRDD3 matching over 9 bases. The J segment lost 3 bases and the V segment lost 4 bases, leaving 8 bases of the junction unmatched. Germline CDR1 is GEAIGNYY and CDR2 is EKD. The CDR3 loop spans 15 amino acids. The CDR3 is CACDTIGDTPDKLIF. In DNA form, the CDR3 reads TGTGCCTGTGATACCATAGGGGATACGCCCGATAAACTCATCTTT.

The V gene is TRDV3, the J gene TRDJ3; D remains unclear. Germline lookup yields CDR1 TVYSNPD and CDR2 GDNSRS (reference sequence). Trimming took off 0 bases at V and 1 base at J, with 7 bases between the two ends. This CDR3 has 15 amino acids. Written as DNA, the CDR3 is TGTGCCTTTAGCTTATCTTCCTGGGACACCCGACAGATGTTTTTC. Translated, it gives CAFSLSSWDTRQMFF.

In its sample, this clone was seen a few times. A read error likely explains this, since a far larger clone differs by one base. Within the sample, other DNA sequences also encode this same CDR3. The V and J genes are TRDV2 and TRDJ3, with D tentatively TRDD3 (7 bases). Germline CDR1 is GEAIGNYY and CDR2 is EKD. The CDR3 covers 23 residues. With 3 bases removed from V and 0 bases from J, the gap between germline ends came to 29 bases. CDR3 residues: CACDSPPTASGGLPSWDTRQMFF. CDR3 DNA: TGTGCCTGTGACTCCCCTCCTACGGCCTCCGGGGGATTACCCTCCTGGGACACCCGACAGATGTTTTTC.